This is a list of T cell receptor beta chains from one sample in a study of shared clonotypes between healthy human individuals. This table comes from immunoSEQ multiplex PCR, and its TCRdb copy is limited to in-frame clones, with some not included. The sample contains about 2 million clones, approximately 94% of which appear only once. The material sequenced was naive CD8+ T cells sorted from blood. The receptor set was obtained from a man aged 18 to 35 in good health. Each CDR3 is given with its conserved first and last residue. D genes are given only for firm matches. Some rows have no size entry. The others give once, few or many, or a class for an expanded clone.

d_call	v_call	j_call	clone_size	cdr3_nt	cdr3_aa
.	TRBV7-6	TRBJ2-7	.	TGTGCCAGCAGCCACCGGGAAACCTACGAGCAGTACTTC	CASSHRETYEQYF
TRBD1	TRBV25-1	TRBJ2-7	.	TGTGCCAGCAGTGTAGACAGGGCAACCTACGAGCAGTACTTC	CASSVDRATYEQYF
.	TRBV7-2	TRBJ2-7	.	TGTGCCAGCAGCTTATACGATCTGTACGAGCAGTACTTC	CASSLYDLYEQYF
TRBD1	TRBV6-5	TRBJ2-2	.	TGTGCCAGCAGTGCAGGGGGCTCCGGGGAGCTGTTTTTT	CASSAGGSGELFF
.	TRBV28	TRBJ2-7	once	TGTGCCAGCAGTGCATACCCGGAGGGAACCTACGAGCAGTACTTC	CASSAYPEGTYEQYF
TRBD2	TRBV7-9	TRBJ2-7	.	TGTGCCAGCAGCTTCGGGACTAGCGGGAGGGCCGGATCCTACGAGCAGTACTTC	CASSFGTSGRAGSYEQYF
TRBD2	TRBV29-1	TRBJ2-7	.	TGCAGCGTTTTTGCGCGGGGGAACGAGCAGTACTTC	CSVFARGNEQYF
TRBD1	TRBV7-6	TRBJ2-1	.	TGTGCCAGCAGCTTAGGCCCGGGACAGGTCTCGGCCCAGTTCTTC	CASSLGPGQVSAQFF
.	TRBV5-6	TRBJ2-1	.	TGTGCCAGCAGCATACTAGCTCAAGAGCAGTTCTTC	CASSILAQEQFF
.	TRBV28	TRBJ1-1	.	TGTGCCAGCAGTTCAAGCGGGGACACTGAAGCTTTCTTT	CASSSSGDTEAFF
.	TRBV7-9	TRBJ1-5	few	TGTGCCAGCAGCAGTGGACAGTCAATGGCGGGGCCCCAGCATTTT	CASSSGQSMAGPQHF
.	TRBV10-3	TRBJ1-1	.	TGTGCCATCAGTGAGTCGAGAGGGGAGGACACTGAAGCTTTCTTT	CAISESRGEDTEAFF
.	TRBV25-1	TRBJ2-2	.	TGTGCCAGCCGTGACCTGTTAGGGGGGGAGCTGTTTTTT	CASRDLLGGELFF
.	TRBV9	TRBJ2-3	once	TGTGCCAGCAGCGTCGCCGGGGTTGGAGCAGATACGCAGTATTTT	CASSVAGVGADTQYF
.	TRBV28	TRBJ1-2	.	TGTGCCAGCAGCCCCGCGGGGGGGGCAAATGGCTACACCTTC	CASSPAGGANGYTF
TRBD1	TRBV9	TRBJ2-1	.	TGTGCCAGCAGCGGACAGGGGCTTGCGAGCAATGAGCAGTTCTTC	CASSGQGLASNEQFF
.	TRBV7-6	TRBJ2-5	.	TGTGCCAGCAGCCGCCGACTTGGAGAGACCCAGTACTTC	CASSRRLGETQYF
TRBD1	TRBV4-1	TRBJ2-7	.	TGCGCCAGCAGCCAAGATCGGACAGGGTTCCACGAGCAGTACTTC	CASSQDRTGFHEQYF
TRBD1	TRBV6-5	TRBJ1-1	.	TGTGCCAGCAGTTCCCCGACAGGGGGCGCGGATGTTGCTTTCTTT	CASSSPTGGADVAFF
TRBD2	TRBV19	TRBJ2-1	.	TGTGCCAGTAGTACCAATAGCGGGAATGAGCAGTTCTTC	CASSTNSGNEQFF
.	TRBV6-5	TRBJ2-1	.	TGTGCCAGCAGTTACTCGAATAGCGGCTCCTACAATGAGCAGTTCTTC	CASSYSNSGSYNEQFF
TRBD2	TRBV4-1	TRBJ2-1	.	TGCGCCAGCAGCCAAGATACACCCAGCGGGGAAAACAATGAGCAGTTCTTC	CASSQDTPSGENNEQFF
.	TRBV11-2	TRBJ1-3	.	TGTGCCAGCAGCGAGGACAGTGGAAACACCATATATTTT	CASSEDSGNTIYF
.	TRBV2	TRBJ1-6	.	TGTGCCAGCAGTGAGGAAAGCTCCTATAATTCACCCCTCCACTTT	CASSEESSYNSPLHF
.	TRBV27	TRBJ2-7	.	TGTGCCAGCAGTTTAAGACAGCTCCTATTCTACGAGCAGTACTTC	CASSLRQLLFYEQYF
.	TRBV10-2	TRBJ2-7	.	TGCGCCAGCAGTGAGGGGACGGAGACCACCTACGAGCAGTACTTC	CASSEGTETTYEQYF